This TCR beta chain derives from a study of cytomegalovirus exposure and HLA in healthy donors. Whole-study findings and limits: In vitro checks showed that a few CMV-associated chains really do target CMV antigens. The investigators catalogued 150 to 200 TCR beta chains as cytomegalovirus-associated.

Measured with immunoSEQ multiplex PCR; TCRdb has only the in-frame clones, and not every one. Of about 140,000 clones in the sample, just under 85% were seen once. The donors were part of the roughly 120-subject validation cohort, which stood apart from the roughly 640-subject first cohort. From germline, CDR1 is MNHNY and CDR2 SVGAGI (reference sequence). V trimming: 1 base; J trimming: 4 bases; junction bases outside the gene matches: 2. This CDR3 is built from 14 residues. As to this clone: Its matching antigen is unknown.

The clonotype was recovered from a woman aged 25 to 45 in good health and CMV-seronegative. The sequencing input was PBMCs. The gene calls are TRBV6-6 and TRBJ2-7; 9 nucleotides match TRBD1. DNA for the CDR3: TGTGCCAGCAGTTACTTTGGGACAGGGTACGAGCAGTACTTC. Translating gives CASSYFGTGYEQYF.